This T cell receptor (beta chain) was retrieved from a study of Ad26.COV2.S vaccination and SARS-CoV-2 variants. General study results and limits: Non-spike TCR breadth showed similarity between vaccine and placebo recipients. There was reportedly substantial breadth in spike-specific CD8+ and CD4+ T cell responses after vaccination.

V shed 0 bases and J 3 bases; nucleotides not matched to a gene: 5. The CDR3 runs 16 residues. Profiling relied on immunoSEQ multiplex PCR, and the TCRdb table lists in-frame clones only, not all of them. Counted here are around 100,000 clones, about three quarters occurring once; the ten biggest clones make up approximately 15%. For this clone: Its target is not known.

This chain uses TRBV23-1 with TRBJ1-2; TRBD1 matches 9 bases. TRBV23-1 is an ORF; its function is uncertain. The sequencing used peripheral blood, collected after recovery from COVID-19. The source of this sequence is a human donor who had recovered from COVID-19. CDR3 loop: CASSQSRGDRDYGYTF. DNA of the CDR3: TGCGCCAGCAGTCAATCTCGAGGGGACAGGGACTATGGCTACACCTTC.